The 2 T cell receptor beta chains presented below share a single source sample, sequenced in a study of regulatory T cells in long-lasting Graves disease. Combining iRepertoire HTBI primers with Arm-PCR of CDR3 regions, the authors built TCR beta libraries. TCRdb itself ran the multiplex PCR reads through MiXCR, one entry per CDR3 protein. The sample holds around 450,000 distinct CDR3 sequences, around a fifth seen once. Documented time point: persistent/refractory GD, antithyroid drugs over 5 years with positive TRAb. From RNA extracted from PBMCs, the TCR library was made. Sequences were derived from peripheral blood mononuclear cells (PBMCs), sampled when the disease was refractory, from a patient treated with antithyroid drugs. These receptors were collected from a female donor with Graves disease.

This clonotype was picked up many times. The J gene is TRBJ2-7, the V gene TRBV27, with 9 bases fitting TRBD2. The CDR3 contains 17 residues. The germline gives CDR1 MNHEY, CDR2 SMNVEV (reference sequence). J gave up 0 bases and V 2 bases, and 8 bases lay outside the gene matches. CDR3 sequence: CASSLIQLAGSSYEQYF. The CDR3 DNA follows: TGTGCCAGCAGTTTAATTCAGCTAGCGGGGTCCTCCTACGAGCAGTACTTC.

This clonotype was recorded once. This may stem from a read error, because a much larger clone lies one nucleotide away. The chain has TRBV6-4 and TRBJ1-1; D perhaps matches TRBD1 (6 bases). With 5 bases removed from V and 4 bases from J, the gap between germline ends came to 8 bases. The CDR3 extends over 12 amino acids. The V gene's germline CDR1 is MRHNA and CDR2 SNTAGT. The CDR3 DNA is TGTGCCAGCAGTAGGGGGATCACTGAAGCTTTCTTT. This encodes CASSRGITEAFF.